Here is one T cell receptor (beta chain) with its context. The data are from a study of T cells in Graves' hyperthyroidism and ophthalmopathy. Using RNA transcripts as the source, TCR beta CDR3 regions were amplified. The HTBI primer set served for first-round RT-PCR of the TCR CDR3. Via MiXCR, TCRdb re-called the multiplex PCR reads, giving one row per CDR3 protein. There are about 540,000 distinct CDR3 sequences in the sample; about 45% occur only once, and about 8.3% lies in the top ten. This TCR derives from a woman younger than 30 with Graves' hyperthyroidism. Sequencing was performed on peripheral blood or thyroid tissue (not recorded which).

The CDR3 region has the DNA TGTGCCAGTGTTTGGGGGGTTGAAGCTTTCTTT. Translated: CASVWGVEAFF. The chain couples TRBV11-3 to TRBJ1-1, with D possibly being TRBD1 (5 bases). The V end lost 9 bases, the J end lost 7 bases, and 12 bases lay between the germline ends. The CDR3 totals 11 residues. Germline V CDR1 and CDR2: SGHNT, YENEEA.